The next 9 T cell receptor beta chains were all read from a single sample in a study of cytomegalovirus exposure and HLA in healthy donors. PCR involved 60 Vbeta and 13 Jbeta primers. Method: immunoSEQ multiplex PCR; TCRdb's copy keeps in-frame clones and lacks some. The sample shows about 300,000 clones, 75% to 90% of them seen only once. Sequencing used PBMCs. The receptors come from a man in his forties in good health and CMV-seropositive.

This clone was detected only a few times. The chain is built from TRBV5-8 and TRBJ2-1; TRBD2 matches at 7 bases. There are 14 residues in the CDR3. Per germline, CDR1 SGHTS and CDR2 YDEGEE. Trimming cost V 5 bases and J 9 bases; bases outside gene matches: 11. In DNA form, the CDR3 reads TGTGCCAGCAGATGGCGAGGGAGGGTGGGTGAGCAGTTCTTC. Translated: CASRWRGRVGEQFF.

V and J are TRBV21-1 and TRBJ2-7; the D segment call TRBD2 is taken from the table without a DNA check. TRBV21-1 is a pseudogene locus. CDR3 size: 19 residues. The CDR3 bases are TGTGCCAGCAGCAAAGGGGGGGTTTGCGGGGGGGCTAACTCCTACGAGCAGTACTTC. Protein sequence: CASSKGGVCGGANSYEQYF.

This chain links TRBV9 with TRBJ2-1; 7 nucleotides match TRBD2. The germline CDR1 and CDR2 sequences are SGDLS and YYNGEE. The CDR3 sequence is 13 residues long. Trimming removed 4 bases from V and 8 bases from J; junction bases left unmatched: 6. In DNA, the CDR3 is TGTGCCAGCAGCCTCATGACTAGCTATGAGCAGTTCTTC. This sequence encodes CASSLMTSYEQFF.

Here the CDR3 reads CASSPDSSYNEQFF. CDR3 nucleotide sequence: TGTGCCAGCAGCCCCGACAGCTCCTACAATGAGCAGTTCTTC. V gene TRBV7-9 combines with J gene TRBJ2-1, with D perhaps TRBD1 (5 bases). V dropped 5 bases and J dropped 0 bases, with 8 bases sitting between them. The CDR3 totals 14 residues. Germline loops: CDR1 SEHNR, CDR2 FQNEAQ (reference sequence).

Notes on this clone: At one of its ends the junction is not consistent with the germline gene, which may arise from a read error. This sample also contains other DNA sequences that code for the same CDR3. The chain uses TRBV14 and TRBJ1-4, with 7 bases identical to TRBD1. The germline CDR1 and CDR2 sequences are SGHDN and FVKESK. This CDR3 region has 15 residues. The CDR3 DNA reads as TGTGCCAGCAGCCAAAAGACAGGGTGGAATGGAAAACTGTTTTTT. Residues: CASSQKTGWNGKLFF.

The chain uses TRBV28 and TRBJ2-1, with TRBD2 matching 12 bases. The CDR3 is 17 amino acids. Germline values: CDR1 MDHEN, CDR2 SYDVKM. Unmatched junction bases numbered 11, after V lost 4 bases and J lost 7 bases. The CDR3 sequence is CASSSPGSTSGRNEQFF. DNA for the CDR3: TGTGCCAGCAGTTCTCCAGGGTCGACTAGCGGGAGAAATGAGCAGTTCTTC.

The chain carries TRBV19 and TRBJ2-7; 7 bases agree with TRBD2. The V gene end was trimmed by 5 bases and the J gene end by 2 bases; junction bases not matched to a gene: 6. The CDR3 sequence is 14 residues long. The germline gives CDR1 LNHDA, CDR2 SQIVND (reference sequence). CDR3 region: CASSVTSATYEQYF. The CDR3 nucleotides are TGTGCCAGTAGTGTCACTAGCGCTACCTACGAGCAGTACTTC.

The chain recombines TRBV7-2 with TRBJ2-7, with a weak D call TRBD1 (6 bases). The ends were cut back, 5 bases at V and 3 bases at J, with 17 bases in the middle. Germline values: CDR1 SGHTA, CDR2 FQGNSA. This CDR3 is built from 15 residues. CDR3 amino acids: CASSPRTGHLYEQYF. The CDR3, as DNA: TGTGCCAGCAGCCCGCGAACGGGACACCTCTACGAGCAGTACTTC.

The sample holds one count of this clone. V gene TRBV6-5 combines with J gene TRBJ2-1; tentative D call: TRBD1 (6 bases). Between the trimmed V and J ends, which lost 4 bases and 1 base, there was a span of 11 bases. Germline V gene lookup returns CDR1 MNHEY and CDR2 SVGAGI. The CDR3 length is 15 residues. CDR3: CASSSAGVSYNEQFF. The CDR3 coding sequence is TGTGCCAGCAGTTCCGCAGGGGTTTCCTACAATGAGCAGTTCTTC.